Each of the 4 T cell receptor beta chains below was sequenced from the same sample in a study of cytotoxic CD8 clonotypes in ibrutinib-treated CLL. The protocol was immunoSEQ multiplex PCR, while the TCRdb copy is restricted to in-frame clones and leaves out a portion. The sample carries just under 70,000 clones, about two thirds recorded once. Sequenced here: PBMCs, sampled after 12 months of ibrutinib treatment. These receptors were collected from a human donor with chronic lymphocytic leukemia.

This rearrangement joins TRBV18 to TRBJ1-1; 8 nucleotides match TRBD1. CDR1 and CDR2 (germline): KGHSH, LQKENI. CDR3 length: 15 residues. The ends lost 6 bases at V and 1 base at J; junction bases unmatched: 7. The CDR3 sequence is CASSLGGTGNTEAFF. Here the CDR3 DNA reads TGTGCCAGCTCCCTCGGGGGGACAGGGAACACTGAAGCTTTCTTT.

This sequence joins TRBV4-3 and TRBJ1-4; D is perhaps TRBD1 (5 bases). The CDR3 is made up of 13 amino acids. CDR1 and CDR2 (germline): LGHNA, YSLEER. V dropped 8 bases and J dropped 3 bases, with 10 bases sitting between them. The CDR3 coding sequence is TGCGCCAGCGGGGCCGGACCTAATGAAAAACTGTTTTTT. Protein product: CASGAGPNEKLFF.

The genes are TRBV27 and TRBJ1-5, with a weak D call TRBD1 (6 bases). This CDR3 is built from 17 residues. Germline V gene data show CDR1 as MNHEY and CDR2 as SMNVEV (reference sequence). Deletions cut 6 bases from V and 2 bases from J, with 20 bases between. As DNA, the CDR3 is TGTGCCAGCAGATTAGGTGGGTCCTCAGGGGGCAATCAGCCCCAGCATTTT. This encodes CASRLGGSSGGNQPQHF.

The chain has TRBV6-5 and TRBJ2-3; TRBD1 might be the D (8 bases). Trimming took 6 bases from V and 6 from J, leaving 16 bases between them. Germline CDR1 and CDR2: MNHEY and SVGAGI. The CDR3 has 14 amino acids. This CDR3 is CASRQGGAGDTQYF. CDR3 in DNA: TGTGCCAGCAGACAGGGGGGGGCAGGGGATACGCAGTATTTT.